The rows below give T cell receptor beta chains drawn from one sample of a study of blood T cell repertoires in COVID-19. TCRdb's table, derived via immunoSEQ multiplex PCR, lists solely in-frame clones and lacks some. The repertoire holds around 200,000 clones, with around four fifths as singletons. Source material: peripheral blood. The receptors stem from a woman older than 75 with active or convalescent COVID-19. The CDR3 runs from the conserved cysteine through the conserved F or W. A D gene is named only where the DNA matches it firmly. Some rows have no size entry. The others give once, few or many, or a class for an expanded clone.

TGTGCCAGTAGTATCGGAGGCAGTAGATCACCCCTCCACTTT CASSIGGSRSPLHF . . TRBJ1-6 TRBV19
TGTGCCAGCTCACAAGGACAGGCGTCTAACTATGGCTACACCTTC CASSQGQASNYGYTF TRBD1 . TRBJ1-2 TRBV18
TGTGCCAGCAGCCAAGATACCGGGTTAGGCTATGGCTACACCTTC CASSQDTGLGYGYTF . . TRBJ1-2 TRBV4-2
TGTGCCAGCAGCTTAGACTCGGCAAGGAGCTATGGCTACACCTTC CASSLDSARSYGYTF . few TRBJ1-2 TRBV7-9
TGCAGCGCCGCAGGCTCCTATGGCTACACCTTC CSAAGSYGYTF . . TRBJ1-2 TRBV29-1
TGTGCCAGCACCCCGGGTGGGGGCCACGAGCAGTACTTC CASTPGGGHEQYF . . TRBJ2-7 TRBV6-2/TRBV6-3
TGCAGCGCCAGCCCGGTATGGGCTCCGCAGGGAGGGGAGCTGTTTTTT CSASPVWAPQGGELFF . few TRBJ2-2 TRBV29-1
TGTGCCAGCAGGCGACAGGGGGCTCCACCCCTCCACTTT CASRRQGAPPLHF TRBD1 . TRBJ1-6 TRBV2
TGTGCCAGCAGCCCGCAGTGGGAGGGACCTGAAGCTTTCTTT CASSPQWEGPEAFF . . TRBJ1-1 TRBV3-1/TRBV3-2
TGTGCCAGCAGTTACTCGTACAGCTACGAGCAGTACTTC CASSYSYSYEQYF . . TRBJ2-7 TRBV6-5
TGTGCCAGCAGGAGCAGGACAGGGAACAATCAGCCCCAGCATTTT CASRSRTGNNQPQHF TRBD1 few TRBJ1-5 TRBV2
TGTGCCAGCAGCCAAGATCTTCTAGCCAGCGCGAGCTACACCTTC CASSQDLLASASYTF . . TRBJ1-2 TRBV4-2